This T cell receptor (beta chain) comes out of a study of cytomegalovirus exposure and HLA in healthy donors. This clone was recorded a few times. Germline V lookup: CDR1 MGHRA, CDR2 YSYEKL. There are 16 residues in the CDR3. V shed 4 bases and J shed 5 bases, with 18 bases lying between them. Healthy bone marrow donors formed the donor group. The PCR employed 60 Vbeta primers together with 13 Jbeta primers. TCRdb's table, derived via immunoSEQ multiplex PCR, lists solely in-frame clones and lacks some. Among 180,000 or so clones listed, almost 80% were seen once. Sequenced sample: PBMCs. The receptor was isolated from a man aged 45-65 years in good health and CMV-seropositive. The V call is TRBV4-1, the J call TRBJ2-1; a weak D match, TRBD1 (6 bases). The CDR3 loop reads CASSPLQGQLNNEQFF. Here the CDR3 DNA reads TGCGCCAGCAGCCCCTTACAGGGTCAGTTAAACAATGAGCAGTTCTTC.